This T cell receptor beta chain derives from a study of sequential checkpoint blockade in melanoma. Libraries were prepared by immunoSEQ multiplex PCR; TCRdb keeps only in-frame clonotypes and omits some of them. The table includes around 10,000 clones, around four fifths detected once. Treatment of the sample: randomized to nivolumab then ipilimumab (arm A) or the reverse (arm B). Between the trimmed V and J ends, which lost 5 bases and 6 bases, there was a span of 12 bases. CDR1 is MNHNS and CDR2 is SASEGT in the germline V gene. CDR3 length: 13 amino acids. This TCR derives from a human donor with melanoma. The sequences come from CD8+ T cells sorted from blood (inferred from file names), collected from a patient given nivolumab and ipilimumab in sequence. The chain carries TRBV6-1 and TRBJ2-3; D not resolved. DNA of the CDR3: TGTGCCAGCAGTACCCTGGGCCTCGATACGCAGTATTTT. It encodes CASSTLGLDTQYF.